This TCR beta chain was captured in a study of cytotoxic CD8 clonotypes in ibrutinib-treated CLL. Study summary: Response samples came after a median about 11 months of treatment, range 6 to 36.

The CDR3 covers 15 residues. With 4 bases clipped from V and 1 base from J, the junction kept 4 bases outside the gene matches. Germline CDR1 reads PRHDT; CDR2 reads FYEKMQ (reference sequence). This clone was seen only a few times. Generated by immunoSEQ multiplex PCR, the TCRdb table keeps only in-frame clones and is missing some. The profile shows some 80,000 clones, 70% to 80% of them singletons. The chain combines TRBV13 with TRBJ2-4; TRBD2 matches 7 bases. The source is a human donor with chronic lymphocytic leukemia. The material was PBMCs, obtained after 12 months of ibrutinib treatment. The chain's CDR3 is CASSSTGGAKNIQYF. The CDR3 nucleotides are TGTGCCAGCAGCTCCACCGGGGGGGCCAAAAACATTCAGTACTTC. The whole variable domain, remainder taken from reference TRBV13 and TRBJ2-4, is AAGVIQSPRHLIKEKRETATLKCYPIPRHDTVYWYQQGPGQDPQFLISFYEKMQSDKGSIPDRFSAQQFSDYHSELNMSSLELGDSALYFCASSSTGGAKNIQYFGAGTRLSVL.